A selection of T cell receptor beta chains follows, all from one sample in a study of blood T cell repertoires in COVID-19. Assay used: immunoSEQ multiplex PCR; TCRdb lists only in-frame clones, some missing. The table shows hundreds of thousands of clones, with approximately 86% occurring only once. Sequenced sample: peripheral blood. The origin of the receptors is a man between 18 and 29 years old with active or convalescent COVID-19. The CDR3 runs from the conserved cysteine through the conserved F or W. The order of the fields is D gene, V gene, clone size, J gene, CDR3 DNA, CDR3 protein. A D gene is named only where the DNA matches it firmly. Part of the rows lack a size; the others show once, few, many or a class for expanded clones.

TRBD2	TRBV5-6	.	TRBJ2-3	TGTGCCAGCAGCTTCGGGACTATCACAGATACGCAGTATTTT	CASSFGTITDTQYF
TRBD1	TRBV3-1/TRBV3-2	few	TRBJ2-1	TGTGCCAGCAGCCCAGGGACAGGCACCTACAATGAGCAGTTCTTC	CASSPGTGTYNEQFF
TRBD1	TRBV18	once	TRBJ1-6	TGTGCCAGCTCACAATACACAGGGGCCGGTAATTCACCCCTCCACTTT	CASSQYTGAGNSPLHF
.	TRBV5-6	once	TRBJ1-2	TGTGCCAGCAGCCTAGGACAGAGCAACTATGGCTACACCTTC	CASSLGQSNYGYTF
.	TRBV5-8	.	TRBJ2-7	TGTGCCAGCAGCTTGTATAACTACGAGCAGTACTTC	CASSLYNYEQYF
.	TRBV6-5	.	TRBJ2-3	TGTGCCGGCGGACACACTACGAACACAGATACGCAGTATTTT	CAGGHTTNTDTQYF
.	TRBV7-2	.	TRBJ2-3	TGTGCCAGCAGTGCCGGGACAAATCCCTTTGCGCAGTATTTT	CASSAGTNPFAQYF
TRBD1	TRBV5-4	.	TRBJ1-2	TGTGCCAGCAGCCCACTTGACAGGGACTATGGCTACACCTTC	CASSPLDRDYGYTF
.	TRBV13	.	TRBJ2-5	TGTGCCAGCAGCTTGGGAGCTAAAGAGACCCAGTACTTC	CASSLGAKETQYF
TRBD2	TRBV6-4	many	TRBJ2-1	TGTGCCAGCAGTGACTCCCTAACTAGCGGGGGGGTCAATGAGCAGTTCTTC	CASSDSLTSGGVNEQFF
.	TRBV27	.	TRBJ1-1	TGTGCCAGCAGTTTACGGGAGAGAACTTACGCCACTGAAGCTTTCTTT	CASSLRERTYATEAFF
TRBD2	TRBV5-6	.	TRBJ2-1	TGTGCCAGCAACTCTTGGGGGTGGACTAGAGGTGAGCAGTTCTTC	CASNSWGWTRGEQFF
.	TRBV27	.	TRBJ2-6	TGTGCCAGCAGTTTCGGGTCCGGGGCCAACGTCCTGACTTTC	CASSFGSGANVLTF
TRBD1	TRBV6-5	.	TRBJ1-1	TGTGCCAGCAGCCAAGACAGGGTGAACACTGAAGCTTTCTTT	CASSQDRVNTEAFF
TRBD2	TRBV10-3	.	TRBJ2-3	TGTGCCATCACGGCCAGCGGGGGGCTCACAGATACGCAGTATTTT	CAITASGGLTDTQYF
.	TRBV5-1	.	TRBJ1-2	TGCGCCAGCAGCTTAGGGACAACGGGAACCTATGGCTACACCTTC	CASSLGTTGTYGYTF
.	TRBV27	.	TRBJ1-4	TGTGCCAGCAGTTCCTCAGGGGTTCTTAATAATGAAAAACTGTTTTTT	CASSSSGVLNNEKLFF
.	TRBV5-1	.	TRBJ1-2	TGCGCCAGCAGCCCCGTTCGGGGAATTGACTATGGCTACACCTTC	CASSPVRGIDYGYTF
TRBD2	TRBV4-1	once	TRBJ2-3	TGCGCCAGCAGCCCGACCGCGCTAGCGGGGGTTAGCACAGATACGCAGTATTTT	CASSPTALAGVSTDTQYF
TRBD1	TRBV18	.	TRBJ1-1	TGTGCCAGCTCACCAAAACAGGGGGCAATTAACACTGAAGCTTTCTTT	CASSPKQGAINTEAFF
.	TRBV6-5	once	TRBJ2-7	TGTGCCAGCCTCCCCGGTCGAGGTTTCAGCGAGCAGTACTTC	CASLPGRGFSEQYF
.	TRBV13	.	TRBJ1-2	TGTGCCAGCAGCTTCGGCAGGGTGAACTATGGCTACACCTTC	CASSFGRVNYGYTF
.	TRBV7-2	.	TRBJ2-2	TGTGCCAGCGCAAACCTCGCGGGGCAACGAGGCACCGGGGAGCTGTTTTTT	CASANLAGQRGTGELFF
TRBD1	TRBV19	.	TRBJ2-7	TGTGCCAGTAGCAGGACAGGGTACGAGCAGTACTTC	CASSRTGYEQYF
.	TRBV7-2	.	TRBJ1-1	TGTGCCAGCAGCTATATGGACATCGCTCGCACTGAAGCTTTCTTT	CASSYMDIARTEAFF
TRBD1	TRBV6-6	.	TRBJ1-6	TGTGCCAGCTCAGACCGAGAGGGACAGGAAAGTTCACCCCTCCACTTT	CASSDREGQESSPLHF
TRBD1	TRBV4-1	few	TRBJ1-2	TGCGCCAGCAGTCCCTTCCCGGGACAGGGTCCCCTGTTTTACGGCTACACCTTC	CASSPFPGQGPLFYGYTF
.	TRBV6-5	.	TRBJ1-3	TGTGCCGGGGGGGGGTACGGAAACACCATATATTTT	CAGGGYGNTIYF
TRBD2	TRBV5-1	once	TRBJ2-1	TGCGCCAGCAGCTTGAGCGGGGGGTTTTACAATGAGCAGTTCTTC	CASSLSGGFYNEQFF
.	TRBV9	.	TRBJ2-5	TGTGCCAGCAGCGTCGCGGGGGCTACAGAGACCCAGTACTTC	CASSVAGATETQYF
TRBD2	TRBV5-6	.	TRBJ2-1	TGTGCCAGCAGCTCACCGGGACTAGAATCCTACAATGAGCAGTTCTTC	CASSSPGLESYNEQFF
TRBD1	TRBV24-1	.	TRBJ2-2	TGTGCCACCAGTGATACGACAGGGACCCTACACCCGAACACCGGGGAGCTGTTTTTT	CATSDTTGTLHPNTGELFF
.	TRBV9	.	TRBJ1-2	TGTGCCAGCAGCGTAGAAGGAGGCCCTACTAACTATGGCTACACCTTC	CASSVEGGPTNYGYTF
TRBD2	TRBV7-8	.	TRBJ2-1	TGTGCCAGCAGCTTACTTAGCGGGGGGGCCGCCAATGAGCAGTTCTTC	CASSLLSGGAANEQFF
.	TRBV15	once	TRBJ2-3	TGTGCCACCAGCAGAATAAAAACTACAGATACGCAGTATTTT	CATSRIKTTDTQYF
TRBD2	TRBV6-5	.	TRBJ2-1	TGTGCCAGCAGCTTACCCGGGGGGGCCTATTTCTTC	CASSLPGGAYFF
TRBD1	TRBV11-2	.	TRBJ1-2	TGTGCCAGCAGCTTAGGACAGGGCTTTTACTATGGCTACACCTTC	CASSLGQGFYYGYTF
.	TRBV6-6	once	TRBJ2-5	TGTGCCTCGCACAGGGATTGGGAGACCCAGTACTTC	CASHRDWETQYF
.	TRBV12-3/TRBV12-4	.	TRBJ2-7	TGTGCCAGCAGCGGGACTGTCTACGAGCAGTACTTC	CASSGTVYEQYF
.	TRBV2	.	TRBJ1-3	TGTGCCAGCAGGACTTTTGAGGCGGCTGGAAACACCATATATTTT	CASRTFEAAGNTIYF
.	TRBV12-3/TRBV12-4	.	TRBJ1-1	TGTGCCAGCAGTCTACAGGTGAACACTGAAGCTTTCTTT	CASSLQVNTEAFF
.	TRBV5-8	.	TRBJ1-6	TGTGCCAGCAGCTTGGTCCATCATAATTCACCCCTCCACTTT	CASSLVHHNSPLHF
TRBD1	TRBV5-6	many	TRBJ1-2	TGTGCCAGCAGCTCAACCGGGACAGGGGTCGGCTACACCTTC	CASSSTGTGVGYTF
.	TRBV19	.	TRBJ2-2	TGTGCCAGTAGTAGAAATAAAGGGGCCGGGGAGCTGTTTTTT	CASSRNKGAGELFF
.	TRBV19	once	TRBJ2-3	TGTGCCAGTAGTATTGCTCCAGCGGGCACAGATACGCAGTATTTT	CASSIAPAGTDTQYF
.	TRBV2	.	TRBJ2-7	TGTGCCACCACTCCAGCGGGTTACGAGCAGTACTTC	CATTPAGYEQYF
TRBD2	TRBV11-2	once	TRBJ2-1	TGTGCCAGCAGCTTAGATCCCTGGCTAGCGGGGGATGAGCAGTTCTTC	CASSLDPWLAGDEQFF
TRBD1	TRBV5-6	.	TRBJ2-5	TGTGCCAGCAGCCCCCGGACAGGGGGCCAGACCCAGTACTTC	CASSPRTGGQTQYF
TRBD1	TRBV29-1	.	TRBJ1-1	TGCAGCGTTGAATGGACAGGCCCGAAGTTGAACACTGAAGCTTTCTTT	CSVEWTGPKLNTEAFF
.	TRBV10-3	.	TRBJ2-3	TGTGCCATCAGTGACTTCGGGACTTCCACTGATACGCAGTATTTT	CAISDFGTSTDTQYF
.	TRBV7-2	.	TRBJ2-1	TGTGCCAGCAGCTTAGGTCCAATCAATGAGCAGTTCTTC	CASSLGPINEQFF
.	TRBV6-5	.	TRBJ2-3	TGTGCCAGCAGTTACGGCCAGACAGATACGCAGTATTTT	CASSYGQTDTQYF
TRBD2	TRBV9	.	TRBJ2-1	TGTGCCAGCAGCGATCGGGACTACCTCAATGAGCAGTTCTTC	CASSDRDYLNEQFF
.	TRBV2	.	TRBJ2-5	TGTGCCAGCAGTGTAAACCCCGCGGAGACCCAGTACTTC	CASSVNPAETQYF